This TCR beta chain originates from a study of shared clonotypes between healthy human individuals. As concerns this clone: Antigen: not known.

Only in-frame clones appear in the TCRdb table, and some are missing; sequencing was by immunoSEQ multiplex PCR. This table has 1,500,000 or so clones, roughly 95% appearing once. Study results and limitations: A reduction in generation probabilities was seen for non-shared clonotypes relative to those shared by all four donors. Measured sharing among donors was expected to vary with sequencing depth.

The study separated CD4+ cells into CD45RA+ naive and CD45RA-negative memory subsets. Sequenced: naive CD4+ T cells sorted from blood. Subset meaning: CD45RA+ positively selected. The receptor was derived from a man aged 25 to 45 in good health.

CDR3 nucleotides: TGTGCCAGCAGCTTAAACACAGCGAGCTCCTACGAGCAGTACTTC. It specifies CASSLNTASSYEQYF. This chain connects TRBV7-3 to TRBJ2-7; no reliable D call. Trimming stripped 1 base from V and 0 bases from J, with 10 bases between. This CDR3 has 15 residues. CDR1 is SGHTA and CDR2 is FQGTGA in the germline V gene.